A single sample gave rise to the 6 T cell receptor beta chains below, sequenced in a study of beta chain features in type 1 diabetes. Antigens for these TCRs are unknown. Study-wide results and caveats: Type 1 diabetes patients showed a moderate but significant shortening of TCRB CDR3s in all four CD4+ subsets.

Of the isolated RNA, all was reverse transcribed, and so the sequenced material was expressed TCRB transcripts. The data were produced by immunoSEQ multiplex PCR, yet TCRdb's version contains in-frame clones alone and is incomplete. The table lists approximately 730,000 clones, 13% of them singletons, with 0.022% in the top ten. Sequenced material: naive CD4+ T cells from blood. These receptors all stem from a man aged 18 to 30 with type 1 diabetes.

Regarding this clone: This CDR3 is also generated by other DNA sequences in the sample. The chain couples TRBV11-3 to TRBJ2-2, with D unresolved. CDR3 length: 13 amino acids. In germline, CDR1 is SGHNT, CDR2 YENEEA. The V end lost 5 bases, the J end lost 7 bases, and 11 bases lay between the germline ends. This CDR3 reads CASSPPWGGELFF. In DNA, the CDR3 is TGTGCCAGCAGCCCCCCTTGGGGCGGGGAGCTGTTTTTT. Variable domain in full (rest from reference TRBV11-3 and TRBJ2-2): EAGVVQSPRYKIIEKKQPVAFWCNPISGHNTLYWYLQNLGQGPELLIRYENEEAVDDSQLPKDRFSAERLKGVDSTLKIQPAELGDSAVYLCASSPPWGGELFFGEGSRLTVL.

The CDR3 DNA reads TGTGCCAGCAGCCAAGAACTCGGTTCCCAGCCCCAGCATTTT. This sequence encodes CASSQELGSQPQHF. This chain uses TRBV4-2 with TRBJ1-5; D ambiguous. This CDR3 is built from 14 residues. Germline V gene lookup returns CDR1 LGHNA and CDR2 YNFKEQ. V lost 0 bases and J lost 7, with 10 bases in between.

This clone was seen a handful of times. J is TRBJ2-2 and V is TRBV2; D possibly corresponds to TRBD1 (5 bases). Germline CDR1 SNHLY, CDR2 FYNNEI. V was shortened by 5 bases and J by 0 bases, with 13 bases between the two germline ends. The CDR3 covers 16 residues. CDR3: CASSSAGPPNTGELFF. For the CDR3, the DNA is TGTGCCAGCAGTTCGGCAGGGCCCCCGAACACCGGGGAGCTGTTTTTT. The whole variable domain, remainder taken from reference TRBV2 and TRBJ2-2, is EPEVTQTPSHQVTQMGQEVILRCVPISNHLYFYWYRQILGQKVEFLVSFYNNEISEKSEIFDDQFSVERPDGSNFTLKIRSTKLEDSAMYFCASSSAGPPNTGELFFGEGSRLTVL.

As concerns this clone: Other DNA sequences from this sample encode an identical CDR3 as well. CDR3 sequence: CAWSVGVSNYGYTF. CDR3 coding DNA: TGTGCCTGGAGTGTAGGGGTTTCTAACTATGGCTACACCTTC. This chain connects TRBV30 to TRBJ1-2, with a weak D call TRBD1 (5 bases). The V gene's germline CDR1 is GTSNPN and CDR2 SVGIG (reference sequence). This CDR3 contains 14 residues. The V and J ends lost 0 bases and 0 bases respectively, with 8 bases between them.

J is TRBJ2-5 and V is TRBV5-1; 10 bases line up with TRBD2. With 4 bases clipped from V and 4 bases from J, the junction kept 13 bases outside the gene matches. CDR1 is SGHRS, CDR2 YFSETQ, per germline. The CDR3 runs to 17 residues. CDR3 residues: CASSPGGTSAYRETQYF. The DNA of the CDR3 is TGCGCCAGCAGCCCTGGAGGGACTAGCGCTTACCGAGAGACCCAGTACTTC.

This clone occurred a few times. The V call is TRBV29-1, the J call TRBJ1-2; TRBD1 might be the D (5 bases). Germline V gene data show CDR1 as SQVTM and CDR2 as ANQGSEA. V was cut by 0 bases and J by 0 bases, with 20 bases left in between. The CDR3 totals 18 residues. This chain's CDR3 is CSVEDDSYSRGANYGYTF. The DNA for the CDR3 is TGCAGCGTTGAAGATGATTCCTACTCCCGAGGGGCTAACTATGGCTACACCTTC.